The rows below give T cell receptor beta chains drawn from one sample of a study of blood T cell repertoires in COVID-19. The protocol was immunoSEQ multiplex PCR, while the TCRdb copy is restricted to in-frame clones and leaves out a portion. Of approximately 450,000 clones detected, about 85% appear once; the ten largest clones hold almost 2%. Sequencing input: PBMCs or T cells enriched from blood (not recorded which). These receptors originate from a woman aged 18-29 years with acute COVID-19. CDR3s include the opening cysteine and the closing phenylalanine or tryptophan. The D gene is left open where the match is weak. Clone sizes are given selectively: once, few, many, or a class where the clone is expanded.

size,D,J,V,DNA,CDR3
NA,TRBD1,TRBJ2-7,TRBV27,TGTGCCAGCAGTTTAGGGGACAGGGGCTACGAGCAGTACTTC,CASSLGDRGYEQYF
NA,TRBD1,TRBJ2-7,TRBV27,TGTGCCAGCAGTTCCTCGACAGGGCTCGAGCAGTACTTC,CASSSSTGLEQYF
few,NA,TRBJ1-1,TRBV10-3,TGTGCCATCGCCCGGTCGTCGGGGACTGAAGCTTTCTTT,CAIARSSGTEAFF
NA,TRBD1,TRBJ1-2,TRBV19,TGTGCCAGTAGTACCTGGGACAGGGCCTACACCTTC,CASSTWDRAYTF
NA,NA,TRBJ1-1,TRBV5-1,TGCGCCAGCAGTCTGGGGGCGGACACTGAAGCTTTCTTT,CASSLGADTEAFF
once,TRBD2,TRBJ2-1,TRBV25-1,TGTGCCAGCAGTTCTCGGACTAGCGGGATTCAGGGTTACAATGAGCAGTTCTTC,CASSSRTSGIQGYNEQFF
NA,TRBD1,TRBJ1-5,TRBV19,TGTGCCAGTAAAGCATGGGACAGAGATAGCAATCAGCCCCAGCATTTT,CASKAWDRDSNQPQHF
NA,TRBD1,TRBJ2-7,TRBV10-3,TGTGCTATCAGTGGGACAGGGGGTTCCAGCGAGCAGTACTTC,CAISGTGGSSEQYF
NA,TRBD1,TRBJ1-2,TRBV27,TGTGCCAGCAGTAATTTCCGACAGGGGGGGAATGGCTACACCTTC,CASSNFRQGGNGYTF
NA,NA,TRBJ2-5,TRBV2,TGTGCCAGCACCACACAAGGGGCGATAGGAGAGACCCAGTACTTC,CASTTQGAIGETQYF
NA,NA,TRBJ2-7,TRBV27,TGTGCCTCGACAGGCGGCTCCTACGAGCAGTACTTC,CASTGGSYEQYF
NA,NA,TRBJ2-2,TRBV19,TGTGCCAGTAGTATGTTCCTTAGTGCCGGGGAGCTGTTTTTT,CASSMFLSAGELFF
NA,NA,TRBJ1-5,TRBV6-5,TGTGCCAGCAGTCGAGGGAGGGATAGCAATCAGCCCCAGCATTTT,CASSRGRDSNQPQHF
NA,TRBD2,TRBJ2-1,TRBV19,TGTGCCAGTAGTAATCGTCAATTAGCGGGAGGAGCCTACAATGAGCAGTTCTTC,CASSNRQLAGGAYNEQFF
once,NA,TRBJ2-3,TRBV6-2/TRBV6-3,TGTGCCAGCAGTTATACGGTGGGGGGGCCTGAGTTAGATACGCAGTATTTT,CASSYTVGGPELDTQYF
NA,NA,TRBJ1-6,TRBV25-1,TGTGCCAGCAGTGAATATCCGGGATCGGGTATGAATTCACCCCTCCACTTT,CASSEYPGSGMNSPLHF
NA,TRBD1,TRBJ2-7,TRBV20-1,TGCAGTGCTAGTCGGGACAGGGGAACCTACGAGCAGTACTTC,CSASRDRGTYEQYF
NA,NA,TRBJ2-1,TRBV6-6,TGTGCCAGCAGCCCGGAGGGGAACAATGAGCAGTTCTTC,CASSPEGNNEQFF
NA,TRBD1,TRBJ2-7,TRBV4-3,TGCGCCAGCAGTAGGGGACAGACCTACGAGCAGTACTTC,CASSRGQTYEQYF
NA,NA,TRBJ2-5,TRBV28,TGTGCCAGCAGTTTACCAGGGTGGAAGACCCAGTACTTC,CASSLPGWKTQYF
NA,NA,TRBJ2-3,TRBV14,TGTGCCAGCAGCCAAGAGGCGGTACTCACAGATACGCAGTATTTT,CASSQEAVLTDTQYF
NA,TRBD2,TRBJ2-5,TRBV10-3,TGTGCCATCAGTATGACTAGCGGTACTCAAGAGACCCAGTACTTC,CAISMTSGTQETQYF
NA,NA,TRBJ2-7,TRBV11-2,TGTGCCAGCAGCTTGGCGACAGTCCACGAGCAGTACTTC,CASSLATVHEQYF
NA,NA,TRBJ1-6,TRBV27,TGTGCCAGCAGGTCCGGGACAAATAATTCACCCCTCCACTTT,CASRSGTNNSPLHF
NA,NA,TRBJ2-2,TRBV13,TGTGCCAGCAGAAGACAGGTCACCGGGGAGCTGTTTTTT,CASRRQVTGELFF
NA,NA,TRBJ1-2,TRBV7-9,TGTGCCAGCAGCTTCGGGACTCCAGAGATGGGTGGCTACACCTTC,CASSFGTPEMGGYTF
NA,TRBD1,TRBJ1-5,TRBV30,TGTGCCTGGAACCAGGGGGCCAATCAGCCCCAGCATTTT,CAWNQGANQPQHF
NA,NA,TRBJ1-1,TRBV7-9,TGTGCCAGCAGCTTAGCGGCAGGGGAGTGGGTCACTGAAGCTTTCTTT,CASSLAAGEWVTEAFF
NA,TRBD1,TRBJ1-4,TRBV3-1/TRBV3-2,TGTGCCAGCAGCCCAGACAGGGCAAATGAAAAACTGTTTTTT,CASSPDRANEKLFF
once,TRBD1,TRBJ1-5,TRBV27,TGTGCCAGCGGTCTACAGGGGGCCGGCTATCAGCCCCAGCATTTT,CASGLQGAGYQPQHF
NA,NA,TRBJ1-2,TRBV12-3/TRBV12-4,TGTGCCAGCAGCCCCGATGGAGATTATGGCTACACCTTC,CASSPDGDYGYTF
NA,TRBD1,TRBJ1-4,TRBV5-4,TGTGCCAGCAGCACGACAGGGAATGAAAAACTGTTTTTT,CASSTTGNEKLFF
once,TRBD1,TRBJ2-7,TRBV18,TGTGCCAGCTCGGGACAGACAGGGTTGACGGACGAGCAGTACTTC,CASSGQTGLTDEQYF
NA,TRBD1,TRBJ2-6,TRBV2,TGTGCCAGTCCCCCCCGGGGACAGGGGGTTTCTGGGGCCAACGTCCTGACTTTC,CASPPRGQGVSGANVLTF
NA,NA,TRBJ2-3,TRBV28,TGTGCCAGCGAGGAGAGCACAGATACGCAGTATTTT,CASEESTDTQYF
NA,NA,TRBJ1-3,TRBV15,TGTGCCACCAGCAGAGCAGGGGAACCATCTGGAAACACCATATATTTT,CATSRAGEPSGNTIYF
NA,TRBD1,TRBJ2-1,TRBV9,TGTGCCAGCAGTTCCGGGACAGGGGGCAATGAGCAGTTCTTC,CASSSGTGGNEQFF
NA,TRBD1,TRBJ2-1,TRBV4-1,TGCGCCAGCAGCCAGCCGGGACAGGTTCAAAATGAGCAGTTCTTC,CASSQPGQVQNEQFF
NA,NA,TRBJ1-3,TRBV4-1,TGCGCCAGCAGCCAAGAGGCCAGACTAAATGGAAACACCATATATTTT,CASSQEARLNGNTIYF
once,TRBD1,TRBJ2-5,TRBV5-1,TGCGCCAGCAGCCCTGGACAGGCTCAAGAGACCCAGTACTTC,CASSPGQAQETQYF
NA,NA,TRBJ1-2,TRBV19,TGTGCCAGTAGTCCATCCCGACAGCCCGCGAGCTATGGCTACACCTTC,CASSPSRQPASYGYTF
NA,TRBD1,TRBJ1-2,TRBV6-2/TRBV6-3,TGTGCCAGCAGCAAAGGGGGCGGACAGTACTATGGCTACACCTTC,CASSKGGGQYYGYTF
NA,TRBD1,TRBJ1-5,TRBV4-3,TGCGCCAGCAGCCTGACAGGGAACAATCAGCCCCAGCATTTT,CASSLTGNNQPQHF
NA,NA,TRBJ2-3,TRBV20-1,TGCAGTGCTAGAGATCGGGATACGCAGTATTTT,CSARDRDTQYF
NA,NA,TRBJ1-1,TRBV29-1,TGCAGCGTTGCCCGGACACCAATGAACACTGAAGCTTTCTTT,CSVARTPMNTEAFF
NA,NA,TRBJ1-5,TRBV19,TGTGCCAGCAATTGGGGAGGGAGCAATCAGCCCCAGCATTTT,CASNWGGSNQPQHF
NA,NA,TRBJ1-6,TRBV6-5,TGTGCCAGCAGTTACAGAGGCGGACAGACAAATTCACCCCTCCACTTT,CASSYRGGQTNSPLHF
NA,TRBD2,TRBJ2-3,TRBV30,TGTGCCTGGATCGAAGCGGGGTTAGATACGCAGTATTTT,CAWIEAGLDTQYF
NA,NA,TRBJ1-3,TRBV29-1,TGCAGCGTTGAAGAGGGCAGGGAAACTGGAAACACCATATATTTT,CSVEEGRETGNTIYF
NA,NA,TRBJ2-3,TRBV10-3,TGTGCCATCACGGCGGACAGAAGGACTAGCACAGATACGCAGTATTTT,CAITADRRTSTDTQYF
NA,TRBD2,TRBJ2-2,TRBV18,TGTGCCAGCTCTTTGACTAGCGGGACTAACACCGGGGAGCTGTTTTTT,CASSLTSGTNTGELFF
NA,NA,TRBJ2-3,TRBV27,TGTGCCAGCACCGGGACAGATACGCAGTATTTT,CASTGTDTQYF